This entry lists 23 T cell receptor beta chains sequenced from one sample in a study of T cells in Graves' hyperthyroidism and ophthalmopathy. Amplification of TCR beta CDR3 regions was performed using RNA transcripts as template. TCR CDR3 regions were first amplified by RT-PCR with HTBI primers. TCRdb itself ran the multiplex PCR reads through MiXCR, one entry per CDR3 protein. The top ten hold around 20% of the sample, which has 370,000 or so distinct CDR3 sequences, approximately 15% seen once. Sequenced material: blood. These receptor sequences come from a man aged 30-40 years with Graves' hyperthyroidism that later progressed to Graves' ophthalmopathy.

This clonotype was counted many times. The chain combines TRBV3-1 with TRBJ1-5; D not certain. The CDR3 length is 14 residues. Germline V lookup: CDR1 LGHDT, CDR2 YNNKEL (reference sequence). With 1 base removed from V and 2 bases from J, the gap between germline ends came to 6 bases. CDR3 DNA: TGTGCCAGCAGCCAAGCGGTCGGCAATCAGCCCCAGCATTTT. Its protein product is CASSQAVGNQPQHF. Full variable domain (remainder filled in from reference TRBV3-1 and TRBJ1-5): DTAVSQTPKYLVTQMGNDKSIKCEQNLGHDTMYWYKQDSKKFLKIMFSYNNKELIINETVPNRFSPKSPDKAHLNLHINSLELGDSAVYFCASSQAVGNQPQHFGDGTRLSIL.

This rearrangement joins TRBV20-1 to TRBJ1-6; D may be TRBD1 (6 bases). CDR1 is DFQATT and CDR2 is SNEGSKA in the germline V gene (reference sequence). V gave up 0 bases and J gave up 0 bases, with 15 bases separating them. CDR3 length equals 18 residues. The CDR3 here is CSARDRGAPASYNSPLHF. CDR3 bases: TGCAGTGCTAGAGATCGGGGGGCGCCCGCCTCCTATAATTCACCCCTCCACTTT.

Many counts were recorded for this clonotype. The V call is TRBV6-1, the J call TRBJ2-7; D remains ambiguous. Trimming took 6 bases from V and 5 from J, leaving 20 bases between them. The CDR3 runs 15 residues. CDR1 and CDR2 (germline): MNHNS, SASEGT. CDR3 nucleotides: TGTGCCAGCAGCCGGTCCGCTCAGGACGTCCACGAGCAGTACTTC. Its translation is CASSRSAQDVHEQYF.

This clonotype was found many times. The chain is built from TRBV6-1 and TRBJ1-5; weak D call: TRBD1 (5 bases). This CDR3 comprises 15 residues. Trimming took 7 bases from V and 4 from J, leaving 17 bases between them. The V gene's germline CDR1 is MNHNS and CDR2 SASEGT. The CDR3 region has the DNA TGTGCCAGCAATTGGGGGACCGCCAAAAATCAGCCCCAGCATTTT. It translates to CASNWGTAKNQPQHF.

This clonotype was counted a few times. The chain has TRBV28 and TRBJ2-6; the match to TRBD2 covers 7 bases. Trimming at V came to 6 bases and at J to 2 bases, leaving 7 bases not matched to a gene. The CDR3 has 16 amino acids. Germline CDR1 and CDR2: MDHEN and SYDVKM. The CDR3 DNA follows: TGTGCCAGCAGACACCCCCGGGGGGCTGGGGCCAACGTCCTGACTTTC. Protein: CASRHPRGAGANVLTF.

The chain has TRBV2 and TRBJ2-1; no definite D call. The germline V gene has CDR1 SNHLY and CDR2 FYNNEI. This CDR3 comprises 13 residues. The V and J ends lost 1 base and 7 bases respectively, with 8 bases between them. DNA for the CDR3: TGTGCCAGCAGTGAAGTTCTGCCTAATGAGCAGTTCTTC. Its protein product is CASSEVLPNEQFF.

This clonotype showed up many times. The chain uses TRBV2 and TRBJ1-6, with D perhaps TRBD1 (5 bases). Trimming took off 4 bases at V and 10 bases at J, with 14 bases between the two ends. The CDR3 is 14 amino acids. Per germline, CDR1 SNHLY and CDR2 FYNNEI. The CDR3 here is CASSAGGGGSPLHF. CDR3 DNA sequence: TGTGCCAGCAGTGCCGGCGGGGGAGGCTCACCCCTCCACTTT.

The rearrangement uses TRBV5-6 and TRBJ2-7; D is unresolved. This CDR3 comprises 12 residues. Germline V gives CDR1 SGHDT, CDR2 YYEEEE. The ends were cut back, 4 bases at V and 2 bases at J, with 7 bases in the middle. The CDR3 DNA is TGTGCCAGCAGCCCCTGGACCTACGAGCAGTACTTC. Residues: CASSPWTYEQYF. The complete variable domain, with remaining parts taken from reference TRBV5-6 and TRBJ2-7, reads DAGVTQSPTHLIKTRGQQVTLRCSPKSGHDTVSWYQQALGQGPQFIFQYYEEEERQRGNFPDRFSGHQFPNYSSELNVNALLLGDSALYLCASSPWTYEQYFGPGTRLTVT.

This clonotype has ten or more counts. The V call is TRBV18, the J call TRBJ2-7; D is unresolved. In germline, CDR1 is KGHSH, CDR2 LQKENI. Trimming left V 0 bases short and J 0 bases short, with 3 bases between. This CDR3 contains 13 residues. CDR3 coding DNA: TGTGCCAGCTCACCACCGGGCTCCTACGAGCAGTACTTC. Translated, it gives CASSPPGSYEQYF.

This clonotype was recorded at least ten times. This chain links TRBV6-1 with TRBJ1-5, with D perhaps TRBD1 (5 bases). From germline, CDR1 is MNHNS and CDR2 SASEGT. This CDR3 is built from 15 residues. V gave up 5 bases and J gave up 1 base, with 12 bases separating them. CDR3 loop: CASSPARASNQPQHF. Here the CDR3 DNA reads TGTGCCAGCAGTCCAGCCAGGGCCAGCAATCAGCCCCAGCATTTT.

At least ten counts were recorded for this clonotype. The rearrangement joins TRBV7-2 to TRBJ2-5; D gene uncertain. Trimming cost V 2 bases and J 0 bases, with 7 bases left between them. The CDR3 runs to 14 residues. CDR1 is SGHTA, CDR2 FQGNSA, per germline. The CDR3 here is CASSLMGNQETQYF. DNA for the CDR3: TGTGCCAGCAGCTTAATGGGCAACCAAGAGACCCAGTACTTC.

DNA of the CDR3: TGTGCCACCAGCAGAGGGAAGGAGACCCAGTACTTC. Protein product: CATSRGKETQYF. V and J are TRBV15 and TRBJ2-5; D is ambiguous. Trimming pared 1 base from V and 5 bases from J, leaving 5 bases between. Germline values: CDR1 LNHNV, CDR2 YYDKDF (reference sequence). The CDR3 loop spans 12 amino acids.

This clonotype turned up a few times. The chain is built from TRBV15 and TRBJ2-1; 11 bases line up with TRBD2. The CDR3 totals 18 residues. The V gene end was trimmed by 0 bases and the J gene end by 7 bases; junction bases not matched to a gene: 11. Germline V gene data show CDR1 as LNHNV and CDR2 as YYDKDF (reference sequence). The CDR3 loop is CATSRDFVSGGGLNEQFF. Written as DNA, the CDR3 is TGTGCCACCAGCAGAGATTTCGTTAGCGGGGGGGGTCTTAATGAGCAGTTCTTC.

This clonotype was found a few times. The chain recombines TRBV5-8 with TRBJ2-1, with 7 bases that match TRBD2. V lost 1 base to trimming and J lost 1 base; unmatched junction nucleotides: 5. Germline V gene data show CDR1 as SGHTS and CDR2 as YDEGEE. The CDR3 loop spans 16 amino acids. CDR3 DNA: TGTGCCAGCAGCTTGACCGGGACTACTTCCTACAATGAGCAGTTCTTC. Protein sequence: CASSLTGTTSYNEQFF. The full variable domain, in which reference TRBV5-8 and TRBJ2-1 provide the parts outside the CDR3, is EAGVTQSPTHLIKTRGQQATLRCSPISGHTSVYWYQQALGLGLQFLLWYDEGEERNRGNFPPRFSGRQFPNYSSELNVNALELEDSALYLCASSLTGTTSYNEQFFGPGTRLTVL.

This clonotype was seen ten or more times. This chain uses TRBV12-3 or TRBV12-4 with TRBJ2-6; D unresolved. The CDR3 covers 12 residues. Trimming took off 6 bases at V and 2 bases at J, with 2 bases between the two ends. CDR3 amino acids: CASRPGANVLTF. DNA for the CDR3: TGTGCCAGCAGACCTGGGGCCAACGTCCTGACTTTC.

This clonotype was detected only a few times. The CDR3 DNA reads TGTGCCAGCAGCCGACAGGGTTTTAGTTCACCCCTCCACTTT. Protein: CASSRQGFSSPLHF. The chain recombines TRBV7-2 with TRBJ1-6; 7 nucleotides match TRBD1. CDR1 is SGHTA, CDR2 FQGNSA, per germline. The V segment lost 5 bases and the J segment 9 bases; nucleotides outside the gene matches: 7. The CDR3 runs to 14 residues.

This clonotype was seen repeatedly, ten times or more. The chain links TRBV13 to TRBJ2-5, with 10 bases identical to TRBD2. The CDR3 is 15 residues long. Germline-derived CDR1 and CDR2 are PRHDT and FYEKMQ (reference sequence). With V trimmed by 4 bases and J by 4 bases, 6 bases remained unmatched. CDR3 DNA: TGTGCCAGCAGCTACCCGGGACTAGCGAGAGAGACCCAGTACTTC. This encodes CASSYPGLARETQYF.

This clonotype was seen a handful of times. The V call is TRBV4-1, the J call TRBJ2-7, with D possibly being TRBD1 (7 bases). The V and J ends lost 2 bases and 0 bases respectively, with 14 bases between them. From germline, CDR1 is MGHRA and CDR2 YSYEKL. The CDR3 totals 16 residues. As DNA, the CDR3 is TGCGCCAGCAGCCAACCGACAGGGAGGAGCTCCTACGAGCAGTACTTC. This gives the protein CASSQPTGRSSYEQYF.

The V and J genes are TRBV6-1 and TRBJ2-1; 9 nucleotides align to TRBD1. CDR1 and CDR2 from the germline V gene are MNHNS and SASEGT. There are 14 residues in the CDR3. V dropped 4 bases and J dropped 6; count of bases not matched to a gene: 4. This CDR3 is CASSGRDRANEQFF. In DNA form, the CDR3 reads TGTGCCAGCAGTGGACGGGACAGGGCCAATGAGCAGTTCTTC.

The rearrangement joins TRBV11-2 to TRBJ2-2, with a possible D match to TRBD2 (6 bases). The CDR3 consists of 16 residues. Deletions cut 5 bases from V and 6 bases from J, with 19 bases between. Germline V gene data show CDR1 as SGHAT and CDR2 as FQNNGV. The CDR3 loop is CASSPRLVLNPGELFF. CDR3 bases: TGTGCCAGCAGCCCGAGACTAGTTCTAAATCCCGGGGAGCTGTTTTTT.

This clonotype appeared many times. The J gene is TRBJ1-1, the V gene TRBV12-3 or TRBV12-4, with D perhaps matching TRBD1 (5 bases). The CDR3 runs to 16 residues. The V end was cut by 1 base, the J end by 1 base, with 13 bases between. CDR3 DNA sequence: TGTGCCAGCAGTTTAGGTTCCGGGACGGAGAACACTGAAGCTTTCTTT. Its protein product is CASSLGSGTENTEAFF.

The genes are TRBV7-3 and TRBJ1-2, with a tentative D call TRBD1 (5 bases). The CDR3 runs 15 residues. Trimming removed 3 bases at V and 7 bases at J, with 18 bases between. The germline gives CDR1 SGHTA, CDR2 FQGTGA. The chain's CDR3 is CASSFGHDMLCGYTF. The DNA for the CDR3 is TGTGCCAGCAGCTTCGGACACGATATGCTGTGTGGCTACACCTTC.

This clonotype was counted at least ten times. The chain combines TRBV10-3 with TRBJ1-1; maybe TRBD1 (5 bases). The germline CDR1 and CDR2 sequences are ENHRY and SYGVKD. Deletions cut 0 bases from V and 5 bases from J, with 10 bases between. The CDR3 is 14 amino acids. The CDR3 reads CAISESRGRTEAFF. CDR3 bases: TGTGCCATCAGTGAGTCTAGGGGAAGAACTGAAGCTTTCTTT.